These 18 T cell receptor beta chains were all obtained from the same sample, sequenced in a study of OX40 agonist ivuxolimab in advanced cancers. The data were produced by immunoSEQ multiplex PCR, yet TCRdb's version contains in-frame clones alone and is incomplete. The table shows approximately 82,000 clones, with less than 85% occurring only once. This material consisted of CD4+ or CD8+ T cells sorted from blood, taken in a trial of the OX40 agonist ivuxolimab. Every receptor here comes from an adult with an advanced solid tumor such as melanoma, head and neck, liver or kidney cancer.

This rearrangement joins TRBV7-9 to TRBJ1-3; unclear D gene. Germline V lookup: CDR1 SEHNR, CDR2 FQNEAQ (reference sequence). Trimming took off 2 bases at V and 0 bases at J, with 8 bases between the two ends. The CDR3 is 15 amino acids. The CDR3: CASSLHSSSGNTIYF. The CDR3 bases are TGTGCCAGCAGCTTACACAGCTCCTCTGGAAACACCATATATTTT. The full variable domain, completed using reference TRBV7-9 and TRBJ1-3, is DTGVSQNPRHKITKRGQNVTFRCDPISEHNRLYWYRQTLGQGPEFLTYFQNEAQLEKSRLLSDRFSAERPKGSFSTLEIQRTEQGDSAMYLCASSLHSSSGNTIYFGEGSWLTVV.

This rearrangement joins TRBV18 to TRBJ2-5; 7 bases are shared with TRBD1. The V segment lost 3 bases and the J segment 3 bases; nucleotides outside the gene matches: 7. The CDR3 runs to 15 residues. The germline V gene encodes CDR1 KGHSH and CDR2 LQKENI. CDR3 nucleotides: TGTGCCAGCTCACCTGCAGGGACAGTTAAAGAGACCCAGTACTTC. This encodes CASSPAGTVKETQYF. The full variable domain, completed using reference TRBV18 and TRBJ2-5, is NAGVMQNPRHLVRRRGQEARLRCSPMKGHSHVYWYRQLPEEGLKFMVYLQKENIIDESGMPKERFSAEFPKEGPSILRIQQVVRGDSAAYFCASSPAGTVKETQYFGPGTRLLVL.

The rearrangement uses TRBV5-6 and TRBJ1-3; D not certain. Trimming stripped 0 bases from V and 0 bases from J, with 7 bases between. Germline assignment: CDR1 SGHDT and CDR2 YYEEEE. The CDR3 contains 15 residues. The CDR3 protein is CASSLDHASGNTIYF. The CDR3 nucleotides are TGTGCCAGCAGCTTGGACCACGCCTCTGGAAACACCATATATTTT.

V usage is TRBV19 and J usage is TRBJ2-6; D may match TRBD1 or TRBD2 (5 bases each). V gave up 4 bases and J gave up 4 bases, with 8 bases separating them. Germline CDR1 LNHDA, CDR2 SQIVND (reference sequence). CDR3 length: 14 amino acids. Written as DNA, the CDR3 is TGTGCCAGTAGTACAGGGAGAGGGGCCAACGTCCTGACTTTC. The encoded protein is CASSTGRGANVLTF.

The chain links TRBV18 to TRBJ1-1, with D possibly being TRBD1 (5 bases). CDR1 KGHSH and CDR2 LQKENI come from the germline V gene. This CDR3 region has 14 residues. The V gene lost 3 bases and the J gene lost 3 bases, with 11 bases spanning the gap. For the CDR3, the DNA is TGTGCCAGCTCACCGGCAGGGAGGGACACTGAAGCTTTCTTT. Its protein is CASSPAGRDTEAFF. The full variable domain, completed using reference TRBV18 and TRBJ1-1, is NAGVMQNPRHLVRRRGQEARLRCSPMKGHSHVYWYRQLPEEGLKFMVYLQKENIIDESGMPKERFSAEFPKEGPSILRIQQVVRGDSAAYFCASSPAGRDTEAFFGQGTRLTVV.

This clone was seen more than once but under ten times. The chain combines TRBV5-1 with TRBJ1-2; D gene unclear. The CDR3 has 16 residues. V was clipped by 1 base and J by 3 bases, with 16 bases between them. The germline CDR1 and CDR2 sequences are SGHRS and YFSETQ. The CDR3 bases are TGCGCCAGCAGCTTGTCCCCTATTGAGGGTGACTATGGCTACACCTTC. The encoded protein is CASSLSPIEGDYGYTF. Variable domain in full (rest from reference TRBV5-1 and TRBJ1-2): KAGVTQTPRYLIKTRGQQVTLSCSPISGHRSVSWYQQTPGQGLQFLFEYFSETQRNKGNFPGRFSGRQFSNSRSEMNVSTLELGDSALYLCASSLSPIEGDYGYTFGSGTRLTVV.

This clone was counted once. V usage is TRBV7-2 and J usage is TRBJ2-7; D is perhaps TRBD2 (6 bases). V lost 3 bases to trimming and J lost 6 bases, with 18 bases between them. This CDR3 region has 15 residues. Germline-derived CDR1 and CDR2 are SGHTA and FQGNSA. This chain's CDR3 is CASSFGRTTFSEQYF. CDR3 coding DNA: TGTGCCAGCAGCTTCGGCCGGACTACGTTCAGCGAGCAGTACTTC.

This clone was seen a few times. The V and J genes are TRBV7-9 and TRBJ1-1; the match to TRBD1 covers 9 bases. The CDR3 runs 14 residues. CDR1 and CDR2 from the germline V gene are SEHNR and FQNEAQ (reference sequence). V shed 5 bases, J shed 6 bases, and the junction held 7 bases outside the gene matches. CDR3 amino acids: CASSPGTGLAEAFF. As DNA, the CDR3 is TGTGCCAGCAGCCCCGGGACAGGGTTGGCTGAAGCTTTCTTT.

This clone was counted between two and nine times. Other DNA sequences in the sample encode the same CDR3. The genes are TRBV18 and TRBJ2-7; D not resolved. The germline V and J ends were trimmed by 0 bases and 6 bases, with 6 bases remaining between them. This CDR3 spans 12 amino acids. Germline CDR1 KGHSH, CDR2 LQKENI. For the CDR3, the DNA is TGTGCCAGCTCACCACCAGGGTTCGAGCAGTACTTC. Its translation: CASSPPGFEQYF.

This clone was recorded a few times. The V and J genes are TRBV5-1 and TRBJ1-1; 11 positions match TRBD1. J gave up 1 base and V 3 bases, and 14 bases lay outside the gene matches. The germline CDR1 and CDR2 sequences are SGHRS and YFSETQ. CDR3 length: 19 residues. The CDR3 coding sequence is TGCGCCAGCAGCTACCAAGGCCTTGGACAGGGGGCGGGGAACACTGAAGCTTTCTTT. This translates into CASSYQGLGQGAGNTEAFF. The full variable domain, its missing parts supplied by reference TRBV5-1 and TRBJ1-1, is KAGVTQTPRYLIKTRGQQVTLSCSPISGHRSVSWYQQTPGQGLQFLFEYFSETQRNKGNFPGRFSGRQFSNSRSEMNVSTLELGDSALYLCASSYQGLGQGAGNTEAFFGQGTRLTVV.

V and J are TRBV5-1 and TRBJ2-5; 7 nucleotides agree with TRBD1. The assigned J gene may be wrong: the sequence end matches TRBJ2-7 better. This CDR3 has 17 amino acids. Germline V gene data show CDR1 as SGHRS and CDR2 as YFSETQ. The CDR3 reads CASSFTKGTVSSYEQYF. The DNA for the CDR3 is TGCGCCAGCAGCTTTACTAAAGGGACAGTCAGCTCCTACGAGCAGTACTTC.

A few counts support this clone. The chain links TRBV10-3 to TRBJ2-2, with D perhaps assigned TRBD1 or TRBD2 (6 bases each). This CDR3 contains 15 residues. Germline V lookup: CDR1 ENHRY, CDR2 SYGVKD. V lost 4 bases, J lost 2 bases, and 11 bases lay in between. In DNA form, the CDR3 reads TGTGCCATCAGTGGAGGGGGAGGCAACACCGGGGAGCTGTTTTTT. As protein: CAISGGGGNTGELFF.

The chain employs TRBV30 and TRBJ1-3, with D possibly matching TRBD1 (5 bases). V was shortened by 4 bases and J by 0 bases, with 10 bases between the two germline ends. The CDR3 length is 14 residues. Germline CDR1 reads GTSNPN; CDR2 reads SVGIG (reference sequence). The CDR3 spells CAWIGHNSGNTIYF. The CDR3 bases are TGTGCCTGGATAGGACATAACTCTGGAAACACCATATATTTT.

The chain recombines TRBV5-5 with TRBJ2-5; 13 bases are a match to TRBD2. Germline V gene lookup returns CDR1 SGHKS and CDR2 YYEKEE (reference sequence). This CDR3 comprises 17 residues. J gave up 1 base and V 1 base, and 4 bases lay outside the gene matches. CDR3 sequence (DNA): TGTGCCAGCAGCTTGTCACTAGCGGGGGGGTTCCAAGAGACCCAGTACTTC. Its translation: CASSLSLAGGFQETQYF.

This sequence joins TRBV4-2 and TRBJ2-3, with TRBD2 as a possible D gene (7 bases). The germline V and J ends were trimmed by 2 bases and 4 bases, with 16 bases remaining between them. The germline CDR1 and CDR2 sequences are LGHNA and YNFKEQ. The CDR3 length is 16 residues. The DNA for the CDR3 is TGTGCCAGCAGCCAATCCAAGGGGGGGGCCGCAGATACGCAGTATTTT. Translation gives CASSQSKGGAADTQYF.

This chain connects TRBV11-1 to TRBJ1-1; a possible D gene is TRBD1 (5 bases). This CDR3 is 17 amino acids long. V lost 2 bases to trimming and J lost 0 bases, with 16 bases between them. Germline CDR1 SGHAT, CDR2 FQDESV (reference sequence). CDR3 sequence reads: CASSLFGGRGMNTEAFF. DNA for the CDR3: TGTGCCAGCAGCTTATTCGGGGGGAGGGGCATGAACACTGAAGCTTTCTTT.

The CDR3 nucleotides are TGCGCCAGCAGCTCGCCAAGGGGAGCGCAGCGCGAGCAGTACTTC. Amino acid sequence: CASSSPRGAQREQYF. The chain employs TRBV5-1 and TRBJ2-7; possibly TRBD1 or TRBD2 for D (5 bases each). Trimming took 3 bases from V and 6 from J, leaving 19 bases between them. This CDR3 is built from 15 residues. Germline CDR1 SGHRS, CDR2 YFSETQ.

This clone appeared once. The chain joins TRBV4-1 to TRBJ2-3, with D tentatively TRBD1 (5 bases). V was trimmed by 6 bases and J by 2 bases, leaving 12 bases between them. This CDR3 contains 14 residues. Germline V CDR1 and CDR2: MGHRA, YSYEKL. The CDR3 DNA reads as TGCGCCAGCAGGGCCGACAGTACCACAGATACGCAGTATTTT. It is translated as CASRADSTTDTQYF.